Listed here are 8 T cell receptor beta chains from one sample, sequenced in a study of OX40 agonist ivuxolimab in advanced cancers. Sequencing used immunoSEQ multiplex PCR; TCRdb keeps in-frame clones, though not all of them. The sample consists of 60,000 to 90,000 clones, about 88% of them appearing once. Sequenced material: CD4+ or CD8+ T cells sorted from blood, taken in a trial of the OX40 agonist ivuxolimab. The receptors originated from an adult with an advanced solid tumor such as melanoma, head and neck, liver or kidney cancer.

DNA of the CDR3: TGTGCCAGCAGCCCAGCCGGGACAGCTTACTACGAGCAGTACTTC. It codes for CASSPAGTAYYEQYF. V is TRBV7-2 and J is TRBJ2-7; 7 bases match TRBD1. The CDR3 has 15 residues. CDR1 SGHTA and CDR2 FQGNSA come from the germline V gene. Trimming at V came to 5 bases and at J to 3 bases, leaving 10 bases not matched to a gene. Looking up the rest from reference TRBV7-2 and TRBJ2-7 gives the full variable domain: GAGVSQSPSNKVTEKGKDVELRCDPISGHTALYWYRQSLGQGLEFLIYFQGNSAPDKSGLPSDRFSAERTGGSVSTLTIQRTQQEDSAVYLCASSPAGTAYYEQYFGPGTRLTVT.

The rearrangement uses TRBV28 and TRBJ2-7, with D unresolved. Trimming cost V 4 bases and J 4 bases, with 8 bases left between them. The CDR3 spans 12 residues. Per germline, CDR1 MDHEN and CDR2 SYDVKM. The CDR3 sequence: CASSSPLYEQYF. The CDR3 region has the DNA TGTGCCAGCAGTTCCCCTTTATACGAGCAGTACTTC.

V gene TRBV5-5 combines with J gene TRBJ1-1; TRBD1 is a possible D gene (5 bases). This CDR3 has 14 residues. V was shortened by 2 bases and J by 5 bases, with 13 bases between the two germline ends. Per the germline V gene, CDR1 is SGHKS and CDR2 is YYEKEE (reference sequence). The CDR3, as DNA: TGTGCCAGCAGCTTTTTGGGGGATAGGACTGAAGCTTTCTTT. Translated, it gives CASSFLGDRTEAFF.

This rearrangement joins TRBV27 to TRBJ1-1; D gene unclear. CDR1 and CDR2 from the germline V gene are MNHEY and SMNVEV (reference sequence). The CDR3 covers 17 residues. The germline V and J ends were trimmed by 1 base and 1 base, with 16 bases remaining between them. CDR3: CASSLFGEGNRNTEAFF. DNA for the CDR3: TGTGCCAGCAGTTTATTTGGGGAAGGCAACAGGAACACTGAAGCTTTCTTT.

CDR3 nucleotides: TGTGCCAGCAGTTGGACAGGGGGCCCAGAGACCCAGTACTTC. It translates to CASSWTGGPETQYF. This chain links TRBV6-1 with TRBJ2-5, with 11 bases identical to TRBD1. With V trimmed by 5 bases and J by 4 bases, 3 bases remained unmatched. Germline assignment: CDR1 MNHNS and CDR2 SASEGT. The CDR3 runs to 14 residues.

V gene TRBV5-1 combines with J gene TRBJ2-2, with D unclear. Germline CDR1 and CDR2: SGHRS and YFSETQ. Trimming left V 4 bases short and J 0 bases short, with 13 bases between. The CDR3 runs to 16 residues. The CDR3 loop is CASSPLAAPNTGELFF. CDR3 nucleotides: TGCGCCAGCAGCCCTCTCGCGGCACCGAACACCGGGGAGCTGTTTTTT.

V usage is TRBV6-6 and J usage is TRBJ2-3, with D hard to call. V lost 10 bases to trimming and J lost 0 bases, with 11 bases between them. CDR1 is MNHNY and CDR2 is SVGAGI in the germline V gene (reference sequence). The CDR3 extends over 13 amino acids. This chain's CDR3 is CATHGSSTDTQYF. The CDR3 nucleotides are TGTGCCACTCACGGGTCTAGCACAGATACGCAGTATTTT.

The chain combines TRBV28 with TRBJ2-7; D uncertain. The CDR3 is 11 amino acids. The germline V and J ends were trimmed by 6 bases and 3 bases, with 6 bases remaining between them. Germline V gene lookup returns CDR1 MDHEN and CDR2 SYDVKM. CDR3 sequence reads: CASSTFYEQYF. The DNA of the CDR3 is TGTGCCAGCAGCACCTTCTACGAGCAGTACTTC.